The 3 T cell receptor beta chains presented below share a single source sample, sequenced in a study of Tregs in tolerant kidney transplant recipients (dated 2019 in TCRdb). The transplants used related donors with nonmyeloablative bone marrow transplantation, and mixed chimerism in the human trials was transient. The library was made by the immunoSEQ multiplex PCR assay. Not all clones reach the TCRdb copy of this immuneACCESS table, which keeps in-frame sequences only. Checked studies attribute under half of the gap to unresolved V genes and leave the rest unexplained. This sample has about 100,000 clones in its table, and 80% to 95% of those were observed once. The ten biggest clones cover roughly 1.5% of the sample. Specimen: CD4+ T cells from blood (PBMCs), collected 12 months after the transplant. The receptors shown here come from a human patient who received a combined kidney and bone marrow transplant. Some T cells seen after a transplant may have their origin in the graft donor.

CDR3 amino acids: CASSYRDRGYEQYF. In DNA form, the CDR3 reads TGTGCCAGCAGCTACCGGGACAGGGGCTACGAGCAGTACTTC. V is TRBV5-4 and J is TRBJ2-7, with 10 bases that match TRBD1. The V and J ends lost 3 bases and 3 bases, in that order; junction bases with no gene match: 3. The CDR3 runs to 14 residues. CDR1 is SGHNT, CDR2 YYREEE, per germline (reference sequence).

The sample holds one count of this clone. For the CDR3, the DNA is TGTGCCAGCAGCTTTTGGGAGCGGGAAGGGAAGACAGATACGCAGTATTTT. It translates to CASSFWEREGKTDTQYF. The V and J genes are TRBV11-3 and TRBJ2-3; 7 nucleotides line up with TRBD2. In germline, CDR1 is SGHNT, CDR2 YENEEA. CDR3 length: 17 residues. V shed 3 bases, J shed 3 bases, and the junction held 12 bases outside the gene matches.

The chain has TRBV19 and TRBJ2-1; D perhaps matches TRBD2 (6 bases). The CDR3 spans 14 residues. Germline V gene lookup returns CDR1 LNHDA and CDR2 SQIVND (reference sequence). Trimming took 3 bases from V and 8 from J, leaving 14 bases between them. CDR3 sequence: CASSIRTWEDEQFF. The CDR3 DNA reads as TGTGCCAGTAGTATCCGGACCTGGGAGGATGAGCAGTTCTTC.